This entry describes one T cell receptor beta chain. This specimen comes from a study of blood T cell repertoires in COVID-19. Study details: The analysed material was cDNA or gDNA that came from T cells, B-cell-depleted T cells, or PBMCs.

Trimming shortened V by 0 bases and J by 8 bases, and 16 bases separated the two germline ends. Germline V gene lookup returns CDR1 LGHNA and CDR2 YNFKEQ. The CDR3 loop spans 16 amino acids. Study processing details: Estimation of nucleated cell counts was performed using reference gene primer amplification. Assay: immunoSEQ multiplex PCR; the TCRdb copy retains only in-frame clones and omits some. V, J and clone size were drawn from that table, and D and trimming were deduced from the DNA. The table lists some 200,000 clones, roughly 84% of them singletons. The TCR comes from a woman over 75 with active or convalescent COVID-19. The chain employs TRBV4-2 and TRBJ1-4; D is possibly TRBD1 (6 bases). Sequenced: peripheral blood. The CDR3 DNA reads as TGTGCCAGCAGCCAAGAGGGAGGGGGGGCACGGGAAAAACTGTTTTTT. Translation: CASSQEGGGAREKLFF.